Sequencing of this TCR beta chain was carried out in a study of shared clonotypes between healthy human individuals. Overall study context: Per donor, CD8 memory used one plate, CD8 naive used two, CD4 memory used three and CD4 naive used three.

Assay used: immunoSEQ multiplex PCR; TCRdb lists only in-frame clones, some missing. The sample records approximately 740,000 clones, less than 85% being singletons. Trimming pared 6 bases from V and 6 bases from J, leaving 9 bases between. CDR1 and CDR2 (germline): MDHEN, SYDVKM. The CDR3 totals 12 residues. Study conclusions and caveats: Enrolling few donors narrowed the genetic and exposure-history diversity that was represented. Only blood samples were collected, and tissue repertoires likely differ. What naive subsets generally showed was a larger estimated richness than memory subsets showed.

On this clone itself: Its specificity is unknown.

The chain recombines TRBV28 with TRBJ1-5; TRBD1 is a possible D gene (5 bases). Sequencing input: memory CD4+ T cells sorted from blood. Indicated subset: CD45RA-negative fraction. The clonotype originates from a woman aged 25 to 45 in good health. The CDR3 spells CASRQVVQPQHF. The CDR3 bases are TGTGCCAGCAGACAGGTGGTTCAGCCCCAGCATTTT.